This entry features one TCR beta chain sequence. Its antigen is not known. The CDR3 contains 16 residues. Trimming pared 1 base from V and 1 base from J, leaving 11 bases between. Germline CDR1 KGHSH, CDR2 LQKENI. The sample originates from a study of Graves' ophthalmopathy and Graves' hyperthyroidism. RNA transcripts served as template for amplifying TCR beta CDR3 sequences. RT-PCR was first run with HTBI primers, then multiplex PCR in a second round. TCRdb analysed the multiplex PCR reads with MiXCR anew, one entry per CDR3 protein. The sample carries hundreds of thousands of distinct CDR3 sequences, approximately 21% recorded once. Study-wide points: Detected in blood as well were most expanded thyroid clonotypes with frequency above 0.001.

The receptor was derived from a woman aged 18-29 years with stable Graves' hyperthyroidism. Some clones in this sample may be carry-over from other donors' samples. Sequencing used peripheral blood. The V call is TRBV18, the J call TRBJ1-3; D not resolved. Here the CDR3 DNA reads TGTGCCAGCTCACCACTCGGGCGAGAATCTGGAAACACCATATATTTT. Translating it yields CASSPLGRESGNTIYF.